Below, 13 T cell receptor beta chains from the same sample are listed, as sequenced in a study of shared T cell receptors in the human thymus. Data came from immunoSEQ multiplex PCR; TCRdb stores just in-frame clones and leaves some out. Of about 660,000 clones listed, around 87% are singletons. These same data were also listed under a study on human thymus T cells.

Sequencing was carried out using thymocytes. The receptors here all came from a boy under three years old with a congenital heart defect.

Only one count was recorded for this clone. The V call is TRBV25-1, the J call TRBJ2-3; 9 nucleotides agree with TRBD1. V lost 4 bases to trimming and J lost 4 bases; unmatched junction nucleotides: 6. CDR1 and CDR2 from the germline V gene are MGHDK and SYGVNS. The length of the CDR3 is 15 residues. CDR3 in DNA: TGTGCCAGCAGTGTTGACAGGGGGTCCTCAGATACGCAGTATTTT. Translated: CASSVDRGSSDTQYF.

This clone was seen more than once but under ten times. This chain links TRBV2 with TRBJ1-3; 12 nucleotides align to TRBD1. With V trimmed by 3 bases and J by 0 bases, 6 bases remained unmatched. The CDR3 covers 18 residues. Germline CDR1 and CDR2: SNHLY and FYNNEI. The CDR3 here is CASSEGTGGFLSGNTIYF. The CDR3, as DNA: TGTGCCAGCAGTGAGGGGACAGGGGGCTTCCTCTCTGGAAACACCATATATTTT.

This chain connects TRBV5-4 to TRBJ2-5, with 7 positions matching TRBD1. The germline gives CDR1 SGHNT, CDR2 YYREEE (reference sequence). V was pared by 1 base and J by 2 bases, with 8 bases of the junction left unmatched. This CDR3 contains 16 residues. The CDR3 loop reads CASSLRLGQNQETQYF. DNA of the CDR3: TGTGCCAGCAGCTTGAGGTTGGGACAGAATCAAGAGACCCAGTACTTC.

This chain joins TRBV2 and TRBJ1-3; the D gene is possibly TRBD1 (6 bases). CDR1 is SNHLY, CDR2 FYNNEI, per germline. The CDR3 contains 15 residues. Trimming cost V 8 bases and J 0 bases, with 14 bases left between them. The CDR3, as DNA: TGTGCCAGCGCGGCAGGGGAGGGCTCTGGAAACACCATATATTTT. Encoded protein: CASAAGEGSGNTIYF.

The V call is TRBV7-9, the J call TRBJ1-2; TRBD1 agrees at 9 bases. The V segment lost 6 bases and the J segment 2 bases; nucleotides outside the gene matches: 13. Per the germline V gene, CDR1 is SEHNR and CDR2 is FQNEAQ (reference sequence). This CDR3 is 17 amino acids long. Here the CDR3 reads CASRARKQGAPNYGYTF. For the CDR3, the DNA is TGTGCCAGCAGAGCCCGGAAACAGGGGGCGCCCAACTATGGCTACACCTTC. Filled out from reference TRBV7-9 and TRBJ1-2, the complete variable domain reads DTGVSQNPRHKITKRGQNVTFRCDPISEHNRLYWYRQTLGQGPEFLTYFQNEAQLEKSRLLSDRFSAERPKGSFSTLEIQRTEQGDSAMYLCASRARKQGAPNYGYTFGSGTRLTVV.

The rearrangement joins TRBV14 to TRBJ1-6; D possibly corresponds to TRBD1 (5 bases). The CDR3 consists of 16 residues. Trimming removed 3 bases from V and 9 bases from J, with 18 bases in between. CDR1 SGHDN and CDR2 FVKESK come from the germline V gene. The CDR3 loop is CASSHLPGPRGSPLHF. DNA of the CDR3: TGTGCCAGCAGCCACTTACCGGGTCCAAGGGGTTCACCCCTCCACTTT.

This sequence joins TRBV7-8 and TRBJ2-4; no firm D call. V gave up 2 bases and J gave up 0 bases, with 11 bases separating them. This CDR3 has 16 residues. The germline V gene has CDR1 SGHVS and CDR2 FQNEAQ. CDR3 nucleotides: TGTGCCAGCAGCTTATGCAGCGACCCAGCCAAAAACATTCAGTACTTC. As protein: CASSLCSDPAKNIQYF.

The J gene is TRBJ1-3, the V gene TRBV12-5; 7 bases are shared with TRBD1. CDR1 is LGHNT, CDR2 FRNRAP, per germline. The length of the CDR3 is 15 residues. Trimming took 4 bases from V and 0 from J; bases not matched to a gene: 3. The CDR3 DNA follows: TGTGCTAGTGGTTCAAACAGGGGCTCTGGAAACACCATATATTTT. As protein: CASGSNRGSGNTIYF.

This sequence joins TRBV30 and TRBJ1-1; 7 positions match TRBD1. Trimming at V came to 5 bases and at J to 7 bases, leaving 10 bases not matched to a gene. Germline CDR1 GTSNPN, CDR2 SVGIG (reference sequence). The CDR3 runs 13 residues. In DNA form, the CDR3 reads TGTGCCTGGTTACAGGGGACCCCGTATGAAGCTTTCTTT. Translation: CAWLQGTPYEAFF.

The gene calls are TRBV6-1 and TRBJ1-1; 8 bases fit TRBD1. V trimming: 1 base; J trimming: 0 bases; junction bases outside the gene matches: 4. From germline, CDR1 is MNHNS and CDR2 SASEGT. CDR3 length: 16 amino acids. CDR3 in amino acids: CASSEGPGGLNTEAFF. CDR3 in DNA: TGTGCCAGCAGTGAAGGCCCAGGGGGCCTGAACACTGAAGCTTTCTTT.

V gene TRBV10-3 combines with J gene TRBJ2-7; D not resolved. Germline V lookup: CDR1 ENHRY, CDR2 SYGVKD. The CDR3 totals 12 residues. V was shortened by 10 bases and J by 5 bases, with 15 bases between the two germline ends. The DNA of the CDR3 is TGTGCCACCTTCGACACCCCGCACGAGCAGTACTTC. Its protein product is CATFDTPHEQYF.

In DNA, the CDR3 is TGCGCCAGCAGCCAAGGGGGAGGTCCGGGGCGGGGTGAGCAGTTCTTC. Amino acid sequence: CASSQGGGPGRGEQFF. The chain carries TRBV4-3 and TRBJ2-1; tentatively, D is TRBD2 (6 bases). This CDR3 region has 16 residues. CDR1 is LGHNA, CDR2 YSLEER, per germline. Deletions cut 1 base from V and 9 bases from J, with 19 bases between.

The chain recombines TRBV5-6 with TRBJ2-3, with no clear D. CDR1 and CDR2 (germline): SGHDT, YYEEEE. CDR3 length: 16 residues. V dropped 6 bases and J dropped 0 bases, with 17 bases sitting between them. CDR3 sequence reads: CASTQIGDGSTDTQYF. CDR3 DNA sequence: TGTGCCAGCACACAAATTGGAGACGGGAGCACAGATACGCAGTATTTT.